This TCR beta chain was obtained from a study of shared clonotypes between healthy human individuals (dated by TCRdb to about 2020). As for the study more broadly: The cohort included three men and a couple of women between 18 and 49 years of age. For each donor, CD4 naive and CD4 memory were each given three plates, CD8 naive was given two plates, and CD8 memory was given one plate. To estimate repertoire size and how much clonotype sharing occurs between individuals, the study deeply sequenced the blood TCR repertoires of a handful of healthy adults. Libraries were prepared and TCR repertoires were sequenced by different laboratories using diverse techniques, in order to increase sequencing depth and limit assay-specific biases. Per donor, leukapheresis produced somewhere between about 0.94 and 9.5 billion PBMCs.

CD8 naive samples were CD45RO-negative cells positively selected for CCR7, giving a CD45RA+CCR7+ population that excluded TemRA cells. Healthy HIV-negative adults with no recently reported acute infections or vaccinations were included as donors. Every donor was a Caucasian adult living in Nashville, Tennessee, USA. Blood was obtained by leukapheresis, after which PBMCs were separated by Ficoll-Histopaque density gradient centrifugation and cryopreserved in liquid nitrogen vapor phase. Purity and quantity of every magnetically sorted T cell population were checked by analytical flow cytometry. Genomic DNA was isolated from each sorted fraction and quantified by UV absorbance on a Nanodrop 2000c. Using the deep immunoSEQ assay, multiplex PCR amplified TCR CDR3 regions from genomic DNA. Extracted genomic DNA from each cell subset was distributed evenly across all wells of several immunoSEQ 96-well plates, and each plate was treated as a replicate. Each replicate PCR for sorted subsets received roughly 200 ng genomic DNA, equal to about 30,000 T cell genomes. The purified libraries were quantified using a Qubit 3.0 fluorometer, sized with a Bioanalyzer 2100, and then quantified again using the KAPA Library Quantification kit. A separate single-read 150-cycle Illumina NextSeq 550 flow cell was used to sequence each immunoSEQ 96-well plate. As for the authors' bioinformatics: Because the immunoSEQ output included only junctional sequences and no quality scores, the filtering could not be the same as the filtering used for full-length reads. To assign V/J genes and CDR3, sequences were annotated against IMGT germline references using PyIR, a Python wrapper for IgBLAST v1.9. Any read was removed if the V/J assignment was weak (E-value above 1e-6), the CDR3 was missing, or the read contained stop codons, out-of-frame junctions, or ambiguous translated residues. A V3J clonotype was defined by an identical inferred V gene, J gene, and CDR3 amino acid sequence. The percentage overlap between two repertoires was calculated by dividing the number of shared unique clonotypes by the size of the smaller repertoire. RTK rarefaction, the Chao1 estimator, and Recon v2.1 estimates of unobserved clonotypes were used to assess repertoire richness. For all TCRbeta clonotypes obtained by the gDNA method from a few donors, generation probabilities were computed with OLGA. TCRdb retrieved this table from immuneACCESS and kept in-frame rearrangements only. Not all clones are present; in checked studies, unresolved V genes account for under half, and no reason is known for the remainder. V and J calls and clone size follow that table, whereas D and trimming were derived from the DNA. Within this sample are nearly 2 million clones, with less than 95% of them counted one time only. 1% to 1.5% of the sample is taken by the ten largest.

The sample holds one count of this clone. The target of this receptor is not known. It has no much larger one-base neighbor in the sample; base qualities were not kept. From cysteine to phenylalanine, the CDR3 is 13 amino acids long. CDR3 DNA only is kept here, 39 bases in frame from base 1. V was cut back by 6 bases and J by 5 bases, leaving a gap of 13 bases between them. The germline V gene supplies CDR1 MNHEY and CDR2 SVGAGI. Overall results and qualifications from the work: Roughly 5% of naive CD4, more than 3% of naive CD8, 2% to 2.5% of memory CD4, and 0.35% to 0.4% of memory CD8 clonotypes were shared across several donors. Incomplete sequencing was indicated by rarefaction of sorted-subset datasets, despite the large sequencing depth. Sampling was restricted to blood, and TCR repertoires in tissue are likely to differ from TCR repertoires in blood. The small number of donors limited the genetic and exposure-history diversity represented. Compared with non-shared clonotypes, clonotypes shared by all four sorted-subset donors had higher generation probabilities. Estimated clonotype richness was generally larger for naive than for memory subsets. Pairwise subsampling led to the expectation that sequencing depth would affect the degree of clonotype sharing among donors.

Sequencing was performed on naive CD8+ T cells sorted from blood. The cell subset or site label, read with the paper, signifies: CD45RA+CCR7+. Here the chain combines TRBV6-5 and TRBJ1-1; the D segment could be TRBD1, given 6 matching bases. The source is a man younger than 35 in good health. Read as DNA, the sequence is TGTGCCAGCAGCAACTCAGGGGAGACTGAAGCTTTCTTT. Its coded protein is CASSNSGETEAFF.